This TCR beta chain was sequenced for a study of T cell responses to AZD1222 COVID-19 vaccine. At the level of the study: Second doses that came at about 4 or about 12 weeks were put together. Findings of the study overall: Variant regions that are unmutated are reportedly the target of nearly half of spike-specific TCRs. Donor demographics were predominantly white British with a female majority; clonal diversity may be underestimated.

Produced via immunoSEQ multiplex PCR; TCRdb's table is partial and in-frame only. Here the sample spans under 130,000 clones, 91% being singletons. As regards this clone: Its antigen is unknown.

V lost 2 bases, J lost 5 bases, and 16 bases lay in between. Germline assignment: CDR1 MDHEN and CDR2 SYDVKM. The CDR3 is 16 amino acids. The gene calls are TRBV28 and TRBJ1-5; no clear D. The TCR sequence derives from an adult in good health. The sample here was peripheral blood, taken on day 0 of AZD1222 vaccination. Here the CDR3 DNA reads TGTGCCAGCAGTTTAGCCGCAGAAGGTAGGGATCAGCCCCAGCATTTT. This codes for CASSLAAEGRDQPQHF.